This T cell receptor beta chain was obtained from a study of tumor-infiltrating lymphocytes in primary liver carcinoma. Across the study: The patients included men and women who were aged 30 to 69 years. Regarding the study as a whole: The difference in top-250-clone fraction between tumors and blood was significant, favoring tumors (p = 0.039).

A primer in the constant region served to generate TCR beta cDNA from approximately 500 ng of total RNA. Each TCR beta library was derived from three nested multiplex PCR rounds that employed slightly modified ARM-PCR. TRBV1-TRBV30 forward and Cbeta reverse primers drove the first two roughly 10-cycle rounds. MiXCR, applied by TCRdb to the multiplex PCR reads, yields one record per CDR3 protein. Among tens of thousands of distinct CDR3 sequences, roughly 77% were seen once, and the ten largest hold about 30%. The tissue used was unsorted bulk material of 20-30 mg. RNA and DNA were co-extracted from it with the AllPrep DNA/RNA mini kit. For each tumor, five separate regions were sampled. Whichever tumor sample was examined, it had over 80% viable tumor cells. On this clonotype: Its antigen is not identified. A junction end diverges from the germline sequence, so it may reflect a read error.

Germline values: CDR1 SGHNT, CDR2 YENEEA. CDR3 size: 15 residues. Source material: liver tumor tissue from sampling region 3. Subset given: tumor region T3, left-lateral pole. This chain uses TRBV11-3 with TRBJ2-7; possibly TRBD2 for D (6 bases). The source of this sequence is a woman aged 25 to 39 with primary liver carcinoma and hepatitis B virus infection. The chain's CDR3 is CASSLEPGGAWEQCF. Here the CDR3 DNA reads TGTGCCAGCAGCTTAGAACCGGGCGGGGCATGGGAGCAGTGCTTC.